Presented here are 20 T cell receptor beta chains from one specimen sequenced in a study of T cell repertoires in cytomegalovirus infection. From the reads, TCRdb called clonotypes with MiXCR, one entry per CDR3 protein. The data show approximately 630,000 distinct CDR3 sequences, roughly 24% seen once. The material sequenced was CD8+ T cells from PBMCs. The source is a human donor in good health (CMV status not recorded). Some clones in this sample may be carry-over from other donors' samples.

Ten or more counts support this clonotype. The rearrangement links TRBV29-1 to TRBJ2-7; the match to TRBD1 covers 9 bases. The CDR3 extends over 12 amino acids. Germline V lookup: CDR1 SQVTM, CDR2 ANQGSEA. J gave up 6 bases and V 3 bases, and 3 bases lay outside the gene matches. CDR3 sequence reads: CSVEEQGAEQYF. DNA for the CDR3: TGCAGCGTTGAGGAACAGGGGGCCGAGCAGTACTTC.

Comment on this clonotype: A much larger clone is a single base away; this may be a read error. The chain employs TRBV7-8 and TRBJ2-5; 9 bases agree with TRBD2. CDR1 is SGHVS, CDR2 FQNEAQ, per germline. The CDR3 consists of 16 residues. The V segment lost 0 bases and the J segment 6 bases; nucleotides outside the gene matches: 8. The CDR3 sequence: CASSLARASGVKTQYF. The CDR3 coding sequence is TGTGCCAGCAGCTTAGCGCGGGCTAGCGGGGTCAAGACCCAGTACTTC.

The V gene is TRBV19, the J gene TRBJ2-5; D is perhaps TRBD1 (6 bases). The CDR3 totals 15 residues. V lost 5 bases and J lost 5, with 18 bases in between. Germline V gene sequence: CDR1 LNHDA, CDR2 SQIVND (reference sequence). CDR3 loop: CASSSRLGALETQYF. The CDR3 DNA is TGTGCCAGTAGTTCCCGGTTGGGGGCCCTCGAGACCCAGTACTTC.

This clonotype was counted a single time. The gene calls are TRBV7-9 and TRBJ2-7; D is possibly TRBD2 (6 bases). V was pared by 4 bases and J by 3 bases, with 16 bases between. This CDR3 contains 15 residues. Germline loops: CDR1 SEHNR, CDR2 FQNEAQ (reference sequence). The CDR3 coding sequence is TGTGCCAGCAGCTCGGGAGACTCCAACCGCTACGAGCAGTACTTC. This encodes CASSSGDSNRYEQYF.

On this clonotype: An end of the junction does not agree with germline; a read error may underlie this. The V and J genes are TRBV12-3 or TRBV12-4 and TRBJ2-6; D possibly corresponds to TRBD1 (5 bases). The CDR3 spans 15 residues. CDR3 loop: CASSVRVTGANILTF. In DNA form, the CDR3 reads TGTGCCAGCAGTGTCAGGGTTACTGGGGCCAACATCCTGACTTTC.

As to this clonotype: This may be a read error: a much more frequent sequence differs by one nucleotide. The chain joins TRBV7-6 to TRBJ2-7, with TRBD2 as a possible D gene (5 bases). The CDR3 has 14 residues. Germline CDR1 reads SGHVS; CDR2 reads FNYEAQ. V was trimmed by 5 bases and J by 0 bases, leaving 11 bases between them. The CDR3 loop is CASSVEANSYEQYF. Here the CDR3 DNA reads TGTGCCAGCAGCGTGGAGGCAAACTCCTACGAGCAGTACTTC.

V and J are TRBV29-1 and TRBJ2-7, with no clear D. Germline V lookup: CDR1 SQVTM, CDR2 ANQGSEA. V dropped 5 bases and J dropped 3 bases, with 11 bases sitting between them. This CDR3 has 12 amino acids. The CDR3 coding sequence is TGCAGCGTTCCCGGACGCAACTACGAGCAGTACTTC. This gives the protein CSVPGRNYEQYF.

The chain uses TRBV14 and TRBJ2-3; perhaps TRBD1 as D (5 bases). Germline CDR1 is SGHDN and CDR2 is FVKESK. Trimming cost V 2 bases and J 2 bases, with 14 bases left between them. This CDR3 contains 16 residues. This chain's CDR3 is CASSQLPGIFTDTQYF. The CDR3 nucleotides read TGTGCCAGCAGCCAACTCCCAGGGATTTTCACAGATACGCAGTATTTT.

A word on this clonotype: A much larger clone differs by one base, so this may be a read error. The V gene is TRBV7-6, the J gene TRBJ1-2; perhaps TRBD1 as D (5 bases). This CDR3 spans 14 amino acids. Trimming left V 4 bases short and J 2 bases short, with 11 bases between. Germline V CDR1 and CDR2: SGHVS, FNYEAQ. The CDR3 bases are TGTGCCAGCAGCTGGGGCAGCTGCAACTATGGCTACACCTTC. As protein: CASSWGSCNYGYTF.

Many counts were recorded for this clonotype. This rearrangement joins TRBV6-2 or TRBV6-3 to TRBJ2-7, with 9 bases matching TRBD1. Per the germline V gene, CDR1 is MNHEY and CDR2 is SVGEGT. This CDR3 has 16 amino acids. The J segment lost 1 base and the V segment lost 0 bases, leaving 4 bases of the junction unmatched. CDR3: CASSYSRDRASYEQYV. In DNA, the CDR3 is TGTGCCAGCAGTTACTCTCGGGACAGGGCTTCCTACGAGCAGTACGTC.

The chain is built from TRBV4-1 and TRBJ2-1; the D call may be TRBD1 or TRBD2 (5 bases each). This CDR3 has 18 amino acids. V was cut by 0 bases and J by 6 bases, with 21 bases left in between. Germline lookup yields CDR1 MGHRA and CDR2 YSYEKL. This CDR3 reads CASSQEGPGTAVSNEQFF. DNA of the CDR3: TGCGCCAGCAGCCAAGAGGGCCCCGGGACCGCCGTATCCAATGAGCAGTTCTTC.

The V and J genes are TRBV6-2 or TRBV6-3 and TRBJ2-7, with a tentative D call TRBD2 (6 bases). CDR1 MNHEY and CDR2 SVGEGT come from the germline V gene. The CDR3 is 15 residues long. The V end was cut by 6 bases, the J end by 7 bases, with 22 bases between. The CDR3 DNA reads TGTGCCAGCAGCCCGATATCGGGGCGCGGGGATGAGCAGTACGTC. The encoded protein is CASSPISGRGDEQYV.

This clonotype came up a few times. CDR3 loop: CASSSRPGYGYTF. As DNA, the CDR3 is TGTGCCAGCAGCTCGAGGCCCGGGTATGGCTACACCTTC. The chain carries TRBV7-9 and TRBJ1-2; D call uncertain. Trimming removed 4 bases at V and 5 bases at J, with 11 bases between. The CDR3 sequence is 13 residues long. Germline values: CDR1 SEHNR, CDR2 FQNEAQ (reference sequence).

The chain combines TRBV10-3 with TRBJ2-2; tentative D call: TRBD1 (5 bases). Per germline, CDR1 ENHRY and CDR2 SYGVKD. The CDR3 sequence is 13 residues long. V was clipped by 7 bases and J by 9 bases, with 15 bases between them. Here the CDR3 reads CAINPGGARELFF. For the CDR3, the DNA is TGTGCCATCAACCCTGGTGGGGCCCGGGAGCTGTTTTTT.

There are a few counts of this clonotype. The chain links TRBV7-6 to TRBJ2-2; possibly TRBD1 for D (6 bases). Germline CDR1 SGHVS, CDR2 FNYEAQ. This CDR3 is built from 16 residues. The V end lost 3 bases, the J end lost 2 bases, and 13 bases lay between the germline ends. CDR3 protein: CASSLNRDTNTGELFF. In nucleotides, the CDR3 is TGTGCCAGCAGCTTGAACCGGGACACTAACACCGGGGAGCTGTTTTTT. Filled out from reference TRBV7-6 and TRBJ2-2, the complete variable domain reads GAGVSQSPRYKVTKRGQDVALRCDPISGHVSLYWYRQALGQGPEFLTYFNYEAQQDKSGLPNDRFSAERPEGSISTLTIQRTEQRDSAMYRCASSLNRDTNTGELFFGEGSRLTVL.

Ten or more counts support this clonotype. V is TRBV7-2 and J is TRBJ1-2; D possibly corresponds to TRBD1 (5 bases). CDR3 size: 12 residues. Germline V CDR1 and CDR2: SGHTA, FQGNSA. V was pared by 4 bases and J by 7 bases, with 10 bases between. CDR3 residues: CASSSAGPGYTF. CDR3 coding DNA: TGTGCCAGCAGCTCCGCAGGGCCTGGCTACACCTTC.

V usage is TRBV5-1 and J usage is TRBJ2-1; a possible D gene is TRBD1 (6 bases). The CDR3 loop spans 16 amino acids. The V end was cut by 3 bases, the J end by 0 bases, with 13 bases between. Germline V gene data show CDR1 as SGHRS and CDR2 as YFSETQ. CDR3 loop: CASSSLAGASYNEQFF. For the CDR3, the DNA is TGCGCCAGCAGCTCTCTAGCAGGGGCCTCCTACAATGAGCAGTTCTTC.

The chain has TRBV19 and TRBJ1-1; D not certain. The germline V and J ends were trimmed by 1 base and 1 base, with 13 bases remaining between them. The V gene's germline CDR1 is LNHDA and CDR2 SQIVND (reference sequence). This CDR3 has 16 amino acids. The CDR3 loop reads CASSIVHSPGNTEAFF. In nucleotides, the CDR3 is TGTGCCAGTAGTATAGTTCACAGTCCGGGGAACACTGAAGCTTTCTTT.

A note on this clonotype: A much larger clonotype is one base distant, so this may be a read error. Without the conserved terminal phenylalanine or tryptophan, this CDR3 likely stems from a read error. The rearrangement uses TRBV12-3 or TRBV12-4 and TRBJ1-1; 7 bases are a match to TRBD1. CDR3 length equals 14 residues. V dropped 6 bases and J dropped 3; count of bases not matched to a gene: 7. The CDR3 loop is CASRPTGWDTEAFL. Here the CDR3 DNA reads TGTGCCAGCAGGCCGACAGGGTGGGACACTGAAGCTTTCTTA.

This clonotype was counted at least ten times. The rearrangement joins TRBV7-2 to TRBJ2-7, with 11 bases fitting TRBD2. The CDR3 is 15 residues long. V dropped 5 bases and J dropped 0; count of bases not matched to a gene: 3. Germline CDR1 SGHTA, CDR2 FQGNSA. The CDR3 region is CASSPSGGSSYEQYV. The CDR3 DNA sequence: TGTGCCAGCAGCCCTAGCGGGGGGAGCTCCTACGAGCAGTACGTC.